The 30 T cell receptor beta chains in this list originate from one sample, sequenced in a study of shared clonotypes between healthy human individuals. TCRdb's table, derived via immunoSEQ multiplex PCR, lists solely in-frame clones and lacks some. The sample has over a million clones, roughly 97% seen once. Sequencing was done on a sample of naive CD4+ T cells sorted from blood. Subset here: CD45RA+ positively selected. These receptors were obtained from a young man in good health.

The chain uses TRBV5-4 and TRBJ2-3; the match to TRBD2 covers 7 bases. The germline V gene has CDR1 SGHNT and CDR2 YYREEE (reference sequence). V dropped 0 bases and J dropped 6; count of bases not matched to a gene: 1. The CDR3 is 13 amino acids. CDR3 nucleotides: TGTGCCAGCAGCTTGGAAGCGGGGGATACGCAGTATTTT. Encoded protein: CASSLEAGDTQYF. Full variable domain (missing parts from reference TRBV5-4 and TRBJ2-3): ETGVTQSPTHLIKTRGQQVTLRCSSQSGHNTVSWYQQALGQGPQFIFQYYREEENGRGNFPPRFSGLQFPNYSSELNVNALELDDSALYLCASSLEAGDTQYFGPGTRLTVL.

V and J are TRBV28 and TRBJ2-7, with TRBD1 matching over 7 bases. From germline, CDR1 is MDHEN and CDR2 SYDVKM. V dropped 6 bases and J dropped 4; count of bases not matched to a gene: 9. The CDR3 covers 14 residues. Here the CDR3 reads CASRAPGQNYEQYF. CDR3 bases: TGTGCCAGCAGGGCACCGGGACAGAATTACGAGCAGTACTTC.

The rearrangement uses TRBV6-5 and TRBJ1-2; D is possibly TRBD1 (6 bases). Germline lookup yields CDR1 MNHEY and CDR2 SVGAGI. The CDR3 runs to 14 residues. Trimming shortened V by 6 bases and J by 7 bases, and 18 bases separated the two germline ends. The CDR3 bases are TGTGCCAGCAGGAAACAGGGCAGCTCCGGTGGCTACACCTTC. Its protein product is CASRKQGSSGGYTF.

V and J are TRBV5-5 and TRBJ2-2; 9 nucleotides align to TRBD2. CDR1 is SGHKS, CDR2 YYEKEE, per germline (reference sequence). V lost 2 bases, J lost 4 bases, and 0 bases stayed unmatched. The CDR3 has 14 amino acids. CDR3 amino acids: CASSFSGGTGELFF. The DNA for the CDR3 is TGTGCCAGCAGCTTTAGCGGGGGCACCGGGGAGCTGTTTTTT. Together with reference TRBV5-5 and TRBJ2-2, the CDR3 gives the full variable domain: DAGVTQSPTHLIKTRGQQVTLRCSPISGHKSVSWYQQVLGQGPQFIFQYYEKEERGRGNFPDRFSARQFPNYSSELNVNALLLGDSALYLCASSFSGGTGELFFGEGSRLTVL.

This chain joins TRBV11-2 and TRBJ2-7; the D call may be TRBD1 or TRBD2 (5 bases each). Germline lookup yields CDR1 SGHAT and CDR2 FQNNGV. The V end was cut by 6 bases, the J end by 1 base, with 13 bases between. This CDR3 comprises 14 residues. This chain's CDR3 is CASSTGAPSYEQYF. The CDR3 DNA follows: TGTGCCAGCAGTACCGGGGCCCCATCCTACGAGCAGTACTTC.

The chain joins TRBV19 to TRBJ2-4; TRBD1 is a possible D gene (6 bases). V lost 5 bases and J 1 base, leaving 12 bases between the germline ends. The CDR3 is 15 amino acids. CDR1 is LNHDA and CDR2 is SQIVND in the germline V gene (reference sequence). This CDR3 reads CASSGDRSAKNIQYF. In DNA, the CDR3 is TGTGCCAGTAGTGGAGACAGGTCGGCCAAAAACATTCAGTACTTC.

A remark on this clone: Other DNA sequences from this sample encode an identical CDR3 as well. This sequence joins TRBV19 and TRBJ2-6, with D unresolved. Trimming stripped 1 base from V and 1 base from J, with 2 bases between. CDR1 and CDR2 from the germline V gene are LNHDA and SQIVND (reference sequence). CDR3 length: 14 residues. In nucleotides, the CDR3 is TGTGCCAGTAGTATAGGGTCTGGGGCCAACGTCCTGACTTTC. It is translated as CASSIGSGANVLTF.

The chain has TRBV2 and TRBJ2-7, with 7 bases aligning to TRBD1. After removal of 5 bases from V and 4 bases from J, the junction contained 8 bases not matched to a gene. Germline loops: CDR1 SNHLY, CDR2 FYNNEI. This CDR3 contains 14 residues. This CDR3 reads CASSPRTGTYEQYF. CDR3 DNA sequence: TGTGCCAGCAGTCCCCGGACAGGTACATACGAGCAGTACTTC.

The chain employs TRBV28 and TRBJ2-2; D may be TRBD1 (8 bases). V lost 5 bases, J lost 4 bases, and 14 bases lay in between. This CDR3 contains 15 residues. Germline-derived CDR1 and CDR2 are MDHEN and SYDVKM. The CDR3 reads CASSTTGGVTGELFF. CDR3 DNA sequence: TGTGCCAGCAGTACCACAGGGGGGGTCACCGGGGAGCTGTTTTTT.

V gene TRBV28 combines with J gene TRBJ1-1; no reliable D call. Trimming cost V 6 bases and J 1 base, with 12 bases left between them. The CDR3 extends over 14 amino acids. The germline V gene has CDR1 MDHEN and CDR2 SYDVKM. Written as DNA, the CDR3 is TGTGCCAGCAGCATCGACACGACGAACACTGAAGCTTTCTTT. Residues: CASSIDTTNTEAFF. Complete variable domain (other parts from reference TRBV28 and TRBJ1-1): DVKVTQSSRYLVKRTGEKVFLECVQDMDHENMFWYRQDPGLGLRLIYFSYDVKMKEKGDIPEGYSVSREKKERFSLILESASTNQTSMYLCASSIDTTNTEAFFGQGTRLTVV.

The V call is TRBV5-4, the J call TRBJ2-5; the match to TRBD1 covers 8 bases. Germline V gene data show CDR1 as SGHNT and CDR2 as YYREEE (reference sequence). The CDR3 totals 13 residues. V gave up 7 bases and J gave up 5 bases; unmatched junction bases: 7. CDR3 protein: CASSRRGLETQYF. CDR3 coding DNA: TGTGCCAGCTCTCGCAGGGGGCTCGAGACCCAGTACTTC. Full variable domain (rest looked up from reference TRBV5-4 and TRBJ2-5): ETGVTQSPTHLIKTRGQQVTLRCSSQSGHNTVSWYQQALGQGPQFIFQYYREEENGRGNFPPRFSGLQFPNYSSELNVNALELDDSALYLCASSRRGLETQYFGPGTRLLVL.

V is TRBV2 and J is TRBJ2-2; no definite D call. Germline loops: CDR1 SNHLY, CDR2 FYNNEI. CDR3 length equals 12 residues. Trimming took 10 bases from V and 5 from J, leaving 11 bases between them. CDR3 nucleotide sequence: TGTGCCACCTCGGGCTGGACCGGGGAGCTGTTTTTT. Its translation: CATSGWTGELFF.

This chain connects TRBV5-1 to TRBJ2-5, with D tentatively TRBD2 (5 bases). The CDR3 loop spans 14 amino acids. The germline CDR1 and CDR2 sequences are SGHRS and YFSETQ. Between the trimmed V and J ends, which lost 0 bases and 3 bases, there was a span of 9 bases. CDR3: CASSLELAEETQYF. For the CDR3, the DNA is TGCGCCAGCAGCTTGGAGCTAGCAGAAGAGACCCAGTACTTC.

This rearrangement joins TRBV29-1 to TRBJ2-1; TRBD1 is a possible D gene (6 bases). V dropped 3 bases and J dropped 10 bases, with 19 bases sitting between them. Germline CDR1 is SQVTM and CDR2 is ANQGSEA. The CDR3 loop spans 14 amino acids. The CDR3 spells CSVDSAGVRGEQFF. In DNA form, the CDR3 reads TGCAGCGTTGATTCAGCAGGGGTAAGGGGGGAGCAGTTCTTC.

CDR3 coding DNA: TGTGCCAGCAGCACGAGGATGGGGGCAGAGACCCAGTACTTC. Protein product: CASSTRMGAETQYF. The V gene is TRBV9, the J gene TRBJ2-5; perhaps TRBD1 as D (6 bases). The CDR3 length is 14 residues. V lost 4 bases and J 4 bases, leaving 14 bases between the germline ends. CDR1 and CDR2 (germline): SGDLS, YYNGEE.

This clone was seen just once. The chain combines TRBV2 with TRBJ1-1, with D possibly TRBD1 on 5 matching bases. The V gene's germline CDR1 is SNHLY and CDR2 FYNNEI. The CDR3 sequence is 13 residues long. Trimming removed 7 bases from V and 7 bases from J, with 16 bases in between. DNA for the CDR3: TGTGCCAGCATTCGGATCTGGGACGGTGAAGCTTTCTTT. Translated, it gives CASIRIWDGEAFF.

The V and J genes are TRBV7-3 and TRBJ2-7; D gene unclear. Germline lookup yields CDR1 SGHTA and CDR2 FQGTGA. The CDR3 sequence is 14 residues long. V gave up 2 bases and J gave up 5 bases, with 13 bases separating them. In DNA, the CDR3 is TGTGCCAGCAGCTTACGATCGGGTCCCAACGAGCAGTACTTC. Residues: CASSLRSGPNEQYF. The complete variable domain, with remaining parts taken from reference TRBV7-3 and TRBJ2-7, reads GAGVSQTPSNKVTEKGKYVELRCDPISGHTALYWYRQSLGQGPEFLIYFQGTGAADDSGLPNDRFFAVRPEGSVSTLKIQRTERGDSAVYLCASSLRSGPNEQYFGPGTRLTVT.

The chain couples TRBV4-1 to TRBJ2-3; 9 nucleotides match TRBD2. The germline V gene has CDR1 MGHRA and CDR2 YSYEKL. V lost 6 bases, J lost 6 bases, and 16 bases stayed unmatched. The CDR3 has 17 amino acids. The CDR3 here is CASRGFGAGGVVDTQYF. In DNA form, the CDR3 reads TGCGCCAGCAGGGGGTTTGGAGCGGGAGGAGTAGTGGATACGCAGTATTTT.

The CDR3, as DNA: TGTGCCAGCAGTGAAGGAAGGGGGAAGAGGGTGCACACCGGGGAGCTGTTTTTT. Translating it yields CASSEGRGKRVHTGELFF. The rearrangement joins TRBV25-1 to TRBJ2-2, with D possibly TRBD1 on 6 matching bases. Germline assignment: CDR1 MGHDK and CDR2 SYGVNS. Trimming removed 2 bases at V and 3 bases at J, with 19 bases between. CDR3 length: 18 amino acids.

The rearrangement links TRBV5-4 to TRBJ2-1, with 14 bases fitting TRBD2. The CDR3 spans 18 residues. Per germline, CDR1 SGHNT and CDR2 YYREEE (reference sequence). V lost 3 bases, J lost 6 bases, and 11 bases stayed unmatched. The CDR3 nucleotides read TGTGCCAGCAGCTCAAGGGGACTAGCGGGAGATAAGGCCAATGAGCAGTTCTTC. Amino acids: CASSSRGLAGDKANEQFF.

The rearrangement uses TRBV6-5 and TRBJ2-1, with 8 bases aligning to TRBD2. The CDR3 has 14 residues. V lost 5 bases and J lost 8; bases outside the gene matches: 8. Germline V gene data show CDR1 as MNHEY and CDR2 as SVGAGI. CDR3 in amino acids: CASSRLYSGDEQFF. In DNA form, the CDR3 reads TGTGCCAGCAGTAGACTCTATAGCGGGGATGAGCAGTTCTTC.

This clone has just one count. The chain joins TRBV18 to TRBJ1-5; D ambiguous. In germline, CDR1 is KGHSH, CDR2 LQKENI. This CDR3 has 15 residues. Trimming took 1 base from V and 9 from J, leaving 16 bases between them. The CDR3 here is CASSPQAPVMGPQHF. Written as DNA, the CDR3 is TGTGCCAGCTCACCACAGGCACCCGTTATGGGGCCCCAGCATTTT.

The chain has TRBV4-1 and TRBJ1-2; 10 nucleotides agree with TRBD1. Germline CDR1 reads MGHRA; CDR2 reads YSYEKL. After removal of 8 bases from V and 4 bases from J, the junction contained 10 bases not matched to a gene. The CDR3 covers 15 residues. The CDR3 coding sequence is TGCGCCAGCCAGACCGGGACAGGGGATTTCTATGGCTACACCTTC. Translating gives CASQTGTGDFYGYTF.

CDR3 loop: CASKGQGVSNEQFF. The CDR3 DNA is TGCGCCAGCAAGGGACAGGGGGTTTCAAATGAGCAGTTCTTC. This chain connects TRBV5-1 to TRBJ2-1, with TRBD1 matching over 11 bases. The CDR3 covers 14 residues. Germline lookup yields CDR1 SGHRS and CDR2 YFSETQ. J was trimmed by 7 bases and V by 6 bases; bases with no gene match: 6.

This chain joins TRBV6-1 and TRBJ2-1, with TRBD2 identical over 15 bases. The germline V gene has CDR1 MNHNS and CDR2 SASEGT. With 6 bases clipped from V and 15 bases from J, the junction kept 9 bases outside the gene matches. This CDR3 spans 14 amino acids. CDR3 protein: CASRAGLAGGGLFF. DNA for the CDR3: TGTGCCAGCAGAGCGGGACTAGCGGGAGGAGGGCTGTTCTTC.

The chain joins TRBV4-2 to TRBJ2-2, with D perhaps TRBD2 (6 bases). This CDR3 region has 16 residues. The V gene lost 4 bases and the J gene lost 3 bases, with 15 bases spanning the gap. Germline CDR1 reads LGHNA; CDR2 reads YNFKEQ. The CDR3 loop reads CASSLGGLGYTGELFF. CDR3 DNA: TGTGCCAGCAGCCTGGGGGGTCTGGGGTACACCGGGGAGCTGTTTTTT.

This chain joins TRBV4-3 and TRBJ2-7; the D is unclear. The CDR3 contains 13 residues. Germline V gene lookup returns CDR1 LGHNA and CDR2 YSLEER. The V end was cut by 0 bases, the J end by 3 bases, with 6 bases between. CDR3 region: CASSQDQYYEQYF. The DNA for the CDR3 is TGCGCCAGCAGCCAAGACCAGTACTACGAGCAGTACTTC.

The chain uses TRBV7-2 and TRBJ2-7; D is possibly TRBD1 (6 bases). With 3 bases removed from V and 2 bases from J, the gap between germline ends came to 8 bases. The CDR3 runs 13 residues. CDR1 SGHTA and CDR2 FQGNSA come from the germline V gene. In nucleotides, the CDR3 is TGTGCCAGCAGCTTGGACAGAACCTACGAGCAGTACTTC. Amino acids: CASSLDRTYEQYF.

This chain connects TRBV7-2 to TRBJ2-7; 9 bases agree with TRBD1. J gave up 3 bases and V 1 base, and 1 base lay outside the gene matches. The length of the CDR3 is 14 residues. The germline CDR1 and CDR2 sequences are SGHTA and FQGNSA. CDR3 amino acids: CASSLGQGVYEQYF. The CDR3 coding sequence is TGTGCCAGCAGCTTAGGACAGGGGGTCTACGAGCAGTACTTC.

The chain combines TRBV10-3 with TRBJ1-5, with D maybe TRBD1 (6 bases). Trimming pared 3 bases from V and 4 bases from J, leaving 10 bases between. The CDR3 sequence is 14 residues long. From germline, CDR1 is ENHRY and CDR2 SYGVKD. CDR3 nucleotides: TGTGCCATCAGTGACTGGGGGCCAAATCAGCCCCAGCATTTT. Translating gives CAISDWGPNQPQHF.